This TCR beta chain was identified in a study of T cell changes during pregnancy in multiple sclerosis. Here immunoSEQ multiplex PCR was the method, and the copy in TCRdb shows in-frame clones only, minus some. The table includes around 69,000 clones, roughly nine tenths detected once. There are a few counts of this clone. The V and J ends lost 0 bases and 1 base respectively, with 18 bases between them. The germline gives CDR1 SGHNT, CDR2 YENEEA. The CDR3 has 18 residues. The sample here was CD8+ T cells from peripheral blood mononuclear cells, taken before pregnancy. This TCR came from a female donor with multiple sclerosis, enrolled in a pregnancy study. This rearrangement joins TRBV11-3 to TRBJ1-1; a weak D match, TRBD1 (6 bases). CDR3 amino acids: CASSLDFIYGRGNTEAFF. The CDR3 DNA follows: TGTGCCAGCAGCTTAGATTTCATCTACGGCAGGGGGAACACTGAAGCTTTCTTT.